Only a few counts were recorded for the clone carrying this TCR beta chain. Its antigen is as yet unknown. The sample contains more than one DNA sequence encoding this CDR3. Sequencing used immunoSEQ multiplex PCR; TCRdb keeps in-frame clones, though not all of them. The sample records 190,000 or so clones, about 93% being singletons. The CDR3 runs to 14 residues. Between the trimmed V and J ends, which lost 0 bases and 5 bases, there was a span of 11 bases. CDR1 is SGDLS, CDR2 YYNGEE, per germline. The record originates from a study of T cell responses to AZD1222 COVID-19 vaccine. General study results and limits: At baseline, seropositivity was found in only a handful of AZD1222 recipients.

The source material was peripheral blood, sampled 28 days after the second AZD1222 dose. V is TRBV9 and J is TRBJ1-1; maybe TRBD1 (5 bases). This TCR derives from an adult who received the AZD1222 COVID-19 vaccine. This CDR3 reads CASSVGGSGTEAFF. CDR3 bases: TGTGCCAGCAGCGTAGGGGGCTCAGGGACTGAAGCTTTCTTT.